The 5 T cell receptor beta chains presented below share a single source sample, sequenced in a study of blood T cell repertoires in COVID-19. The protocol was immunoSEQ multiplex PCR, while the TCRdb copy is restricted to in-frame clones and leaves out a portion. The table records roughly 50,000 clones, around 85% of them present only once. The sequenced material came from peripheral blood. The source of these receptors is a woman older than 75 with COVID-19, enrolled during active disease.

This chain connects TRBV24-1 to TRBJ1-1, with D possibly being TRBD1 (6 bases). CDR1 is KGHDR and CDR2 is SFDVKD in the germline V gene. The CDR3 contains 16 residues. The germline V and J ends were trimmed by 0 bases and 1 base, with 11 bases remaining between them. This CDR3 is CATSDLRGTWNTEAFF. The CDR3 coding sequence is TGTGCCACCAGTGATTTGAGGGGGACCTGGAACACTGAAGCTTTCTTT.

CDR3: CASSYYATGGNYGYTF. The CDR3 coding sequence is TGTGCCAGCAGTTACTATGCGACAGGGGGAAACTATGGCTACACCTTC. The V and J genes are TRBV6-5 and TRBJ1-2, with TRBD1 identical over 9 bases. The CDR3 spans 16 residues. V lost 1 base to trimming and J lost 2 bases; unmatched junction nucleotides: 5. Looked up from germline, CDR1 is MNHEY and CDR2 is SVGAGI.

This chain joins TRBV4-3 and TRBJ1-5; 9 bases fit TRBD1. Germline CDR1 is LGHNA and CDR2 is YSLEER. The J segment lost 5 bases and the V segment lost 1 base, leaving 3 bases of the junction unmatched. This CDR3 has 15 amino acids. The CDR3 region is CASSQGTGADQPQHF. The CDR3, as DNA: TGCGCCAGCAGCCAAGGGACAGGGGCCGATCAGCCCCAGCATTTT.

The chain carries TRBV9 and TRBJ2-2; 7 bases are shared with TRBD2. Germline V gene lookup returns CDR1 SGDLS and CDR2 YYNGEE. With V trimmed by 2 bases and J by 3 bases, 1 base remained unmatched. CDR3 length: 14 amino acids. The CDR3 loop is CASSVGGHTGELFF. In DNA, the CDR3 is TGTGCCAGCAGCGTGGGAGGGCACACCGGGGAGCTGTTTTTT. Filled out from reference TRBV9 and TRBJ2-2, the complete variable domain reads DSGVTQTPKHLITATGQRVTLRCSPRSGDLSVYWYQQSLDQGLQFLIQYYNGEERAKGNILERFSAQQFPDLHSELNLSSLELGDSALYFCASSVGGHTGELFFGEGSRLTVL.

The chain employs TRBV19 and TRBJ1-2; 8 positions match TRBD1. The ends lost 3 bases at V and 7 bases at J; junction bases unmatched: 7. The CDR3 is made up of 14 amino acids. The V gene's germline CDR1 is LNHDA and CDR2 SQIVND (reference sequence). CDR3 DNA: TGTGCCAGTAGTATCTGGACAGGGTCTCCTGGCTACACCTTC. Its protein product is CASSIWTGSPGYTF.